The present T cell receptor beta chain was sequenced within a study of Graves' ophthalmopathy and Graves' hyperthyroidism. Study information: Peripheral blood sampling occurred at initial diagnosis, before any treatment.

Diagnoses were established from clinical symptoms, serum thyroxine, TRAb, thyroid ultrasound and orbital computed tomography. Amplifying from RNA transcripts, the study obtained TCR beta CDR3 regions. In the first round, RT-PCR was carried out with HTBI primers, and a multiplex PCR formed the second round. TCRdb used MiXCR to reprocess the multiplex PCR reads, holding one entry per CDR3 protein. The sample consists of approximately 330,000 distinct CDR3 sequences, 15% to 20% of them appearing once. Germline lookup yields CDR1 MNHEY and CDR2 SVGAGI. Trimming pared 2 bases from V and 1 base from J, leaving 5 bases between. The CDR3 is 13 amino acids. Many counts were recorded for this clonotype.

The rearrangement uses TRBV6-5 and TRBJ1-1, with D possibly matching TRBD1 (5 bases). Specimen: peripheral blood. The clonotype was recovered from an adult man with Graves' ophthalmopathy. In DNA, the CDR3 is TGTGCCAGCAGTTACAGGGGGAACACTGAAGCTTTCTTT. This translates into CASSYRGNTEAFF.